The 8 T cell receptor beta chains below all came from one sample that was sequenced in a study of beta chain features in type 1 diabetes. The whole isolated RNA underwent reverse transcription, so sequencing captured expressed TCRB transcripts. The table came from immunoSEQ multiplex PCR; TCRdb's copy has only in-frame clones and leaves some out. The sample consists of 680,000 or so clones, 13% of them appearing once. The antigens of these receptors remain unknown. Overall study results and limits: In all four CD4+ subsets, TCRB CDR3 length was significantly, moderately reduced in type 1 diabetes.

Sequenced sample: naive CD4+ T cells from blood. These receptors all stem from a man between 18 and 35 years old with type 1 diabetes.

This clone was counted a few times. This chain connects TRBV5-1 to TRBJ2-1; the D is unclear. The ends were cut back, 6 bases at V and 0 bases at J, with 10 bases in the middle. The CDR3 has 14 residues. Germline V gene sequence: CDR1 SGHRS, CDR2 YFSETQ. The CDR3 DNA reads as TGCGCCAGCACCAACAGCGCCTCCTACAATGAGCAGTTCTTC. The encoded protein is CASTNSASYNEQFF.

This clone came up a few times. The rearrangement links TRBV30 to TRBJ2-7; D may be TRBD1 (6 bases). The germline V gene has CDR1 GTSNPN and CDR2 SVGIG (reference sequence). V shed 1 base and J shed 4 bases, with 8 bases lying between them. This CDR3 spans 12 amino acids. The CDR3 loop reads CAWSADSYEQYF. The CDR3 DNA reads TGTGCCTGGAGTGCGGACAGTTACGAGCAGTACTTC.

This clone was seen a few times. V usage is TRBV27 and J usage is TRBJ2-6; D possibly corresponds to TRBD1 (5 bases). The ends were cut back, 2 bases at V and 1 base at J, with 6 bases in the middle. The CDR3 covers 15 residues. Germline V gene sequence: CDR1 MNHEY, CDR2 SMNVEV (reference sequence). The CDR3 spells CASSLKGSGANVLTF. The CDR3 DNA reads TGTGCCAGCAGTTTAAAGGGGTCTGGGGCCAACGTCCTGACTTTC.

This clone was found a few times. This sequence joins TRBV27 and TRBJ1-3; 8 nucleotides match TRBD1. The CDR3 contains 13 residues. Trimming removed 3 bases from V and 7 bases from J; junction bases left unmatched: 2. Germline-derived CDR1 and CDR2 are MNHEY and SMNVEV (reference sequence). The DNA of the CDR3 is TGTGCCAGCAGTTTGACAGGGGACAACACCATATATTTT. It codes for CASSLTGDNTIYF.

This clone turned up a few times. V is TRBV10-3 and J is TRBJ1-1, with D tentatively TRBD1 (5 bases). The CDR3 has 13 amino acids. V shed 7 bases and J shed 5 bases, with 14 bases lying between them. CDR1 and CDR2 from the germline V gene are ENHRY and SYGVKD. CDR3 sequence reads: CAITGMEGTEAFF. CDR3 DNA sequence: TGTGCCATCACCGGGATGGAGGGGACTGAAGCTTTCTTT.

This clone was detected only a few times. This sample also contains other DNA sequences that code for the same CDR3. This sequence joins TRBV9 and TRBJ2-5; 7 nucleotides line up with TRBD2. This CDR3 contains 14 residues. After removal of 0 bases from V and 3 bases from J, the junction contained 2 bases not matched to a gene. Looked up from germline, CDR1 is SGDLS and CDR2 is YYNGEE. CDR3 in amino acids: CASSVGLAEETQYF. CDR3 DNA: TGTGCCAGCAGCGTAGGCCTAGCGGAAGAGACCCAGTACTTC.

This clone was detected only a few times. V gene TRBV7-9 combines with J gene TRBJ1-5, with no clear D. Germline CDR1 reads SEHNR; CDR2 reads FQNEAQ (reference sequence). This CDR3 is 14 amino acids long. V dropped 5 bases and J dropped 3 bases, with 11 bases sitting between them. The chain's CDR3 is CASSHDTFNQPQHF. Written as DNA, the CDR3 is TGTGCCAGCAGCCACGACACTTTCAATCAGCCCCAGCATTTT. Filled out from reference TRBV7-9 and TRBJ1-5, the complete variable domain reads DTGVSQNPRHKITKRGQNVTFRCDPISEHNRLYWYRQTLGQGPEFLTYFQNEAQLEKSRLLSDRFSAERPKGSFSTLEIQRTEQGDSAMYLCASSHDTFNQPQHFGDGTRLSIL.

This clone has only one observation. Germline and junction disagree at one end, which may indicate a read error. This sequence joins TRBV6-5 and TRBJ1-3; no firm D call. This CDR3 spans 15 amino acids. The germline gives CDR1 MNHEY, CDR2 SVGAGI. The CDR3 DNA sequence: TGTGCCAGCAGCCCGGACTGGAGCTCTGGAAACACCATACATTTT. Amino acid sequence: CASSPDWSSGNTIHF.